The following is a T cell receptor (beta chain) sequence with its context. Antigen specificity is unknown. This sample is part of a study of PD-1 blockade in classical Hodgkin lymphoma. Notes on the study in general: Repertoire differences lack defined causes, possibly disease activity or prior therapy. TCR diversity in CD4+, not CD8+, cells rose significantly by C4D1.

Trimming left V 4 bases short and J 3 bases short, with 18 bases between. The CDR3 totals 17 residues. Germline loops: CDR1 WNHNN, CDR2 SYGVQD (reference sequence). Some clones are missing from TCRdb's copy, which holds only in-frame ones; the method was immunoSEQ multiplex PCR. This sample has some 10,000 clones; approximately 80% occur once, and the top ten carry roughly 26%. The patients all showed relapse after autologous stem cell transplantation, while their brentuximab vedotin exposure varied. The chain couples TRBV10-1 to TRBJ2-2; either TRBD1 or TRBD2 may supply D (6 bases each). Source: peripheral blood mononuclear cells (PBMCs), taken at baseline. The TCR comes from a human donor with classical Hodgkin lymphoma. CDR3 residues: CASSARPGDWDTGELFF. The CDR3 DNA reads TGCGCCAGCAGTGCCCGACCAGGGGACTGGGACACCGGGGAGCTGTTTTTT.